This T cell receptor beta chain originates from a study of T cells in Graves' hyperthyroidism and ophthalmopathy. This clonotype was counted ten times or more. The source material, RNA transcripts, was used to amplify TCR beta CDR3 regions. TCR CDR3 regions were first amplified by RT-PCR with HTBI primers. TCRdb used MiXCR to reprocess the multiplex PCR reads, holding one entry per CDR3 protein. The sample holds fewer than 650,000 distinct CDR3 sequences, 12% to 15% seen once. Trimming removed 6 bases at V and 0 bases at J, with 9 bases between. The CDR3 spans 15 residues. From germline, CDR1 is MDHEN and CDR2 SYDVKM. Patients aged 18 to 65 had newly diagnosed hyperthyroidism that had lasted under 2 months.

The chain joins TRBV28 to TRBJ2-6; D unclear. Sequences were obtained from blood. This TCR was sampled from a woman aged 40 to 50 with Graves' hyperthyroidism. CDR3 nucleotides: TGTGCCAGCAGCCGCATTGGCTCTGGGGCCAACGTCCTGACTTTC. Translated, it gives CASSRIGSGANVLTF.